The present entry profiles one T cell receptor beta chain with its context. Method: immunoSEQ multiplex PCR; TCRdb's copy keeps in-frame clones and lacks some. The sample gives around 54,000 clones, about 89% of which show up once; under 2.5% is in the top ten. The data originate from a study of blood T cell repertoires in COVID-19. The CDR3 is 14 amino acids. V was trimmed by 4 bases and J by 5 bases, leaving 12 bases between them. Germline CDR1 and CDR2: SGHDT and YYEEEE. The sequence came from a human donor in a cohort sampled during active COVID-19. The rearrangement uses TRBV5-6 and TRBJ2-2; possible D gene TRBD1, 6 bases. What was sequenced was peripheral blood. The DNA of the CDR3 is TGTGCCAGCAGCCAAAAAACAGGGACCGGGGAGCTGTTTTTT. Encoded protein: CASSQKTGTGELFF.